This T cell receptor beta chain emerged from a study of blood T cells in healthy people across ages (dated by TCRdb to between 2015 and 2016). Regarding the complete study: In model experiments, template switching captured roughly one uniquely barcoded TCR beta cDNA molecule for every two T cells. Using deep sequencing normalized with unique cDNA molecular identifiers, the study measured how TCR beta repertoire diversity changes with age. Four age groups were formed from the donors: young (average roughly 16 years), middle-aged (roughly 38), aged (around 62) and long-lived (around 82). Donors of different ages were randomly distributed across sequencing lanes to avoid experimental bias. Using the same blood draw, the study looked at two additional independent replicas of 1 million unique cDNA reads for two donors, one aged 18 to 30 and the other aged 80 or older.

Systemically healthy Caucasian individuals from Russia, some 40 in total and aged about 6 to 100 years, were included as donors. Around 10 milliliters of peripheral blood were drawn from each donor into EDTA-treated Vacutainer tubes. Ficoll-Paque density-gradient centrifugation was used to isolate PBMCs, with at least 6.5 million per sample. Trizol reagent was used to extract total RNA from PBMCs, with at least 5.5 micrograms per sample. For every donor, an aliquot of PBMCs went through flow cytometry to measure the percentages of naive CD45RAhigh/CD27high T cells. Results and caveats for the whole study, not just this receptor: The percentage of naive T cells measured by flow cytometry correlated strongly with observed TCR beta diversity. Estimates of total diversity from one million sequenced T cells were regarded as lower bounds and underestimates. Because the CMV infection status of the donors was unknown, age-related changes in expanded clonotypes may potentially have been confounded. Bulk unsorted PBMC profiling prevented conclusive comparison of naive and antigen-experienced compartments. Compared with the aged group, the long-lived group had more naive CD4+ T cells, fewer expanded clones and increased TCR diversity, a pattern suggesting age selection. Observed TCR beta diversity per million T cells fell roughly linearly with age, and a significant reduction was already apparent by age roughly 40.

The library was generated by 5' RACE. The reads were generated on an Illumina HiSeq 2500. A second PCR of about 7 to 12 cycles was run with a J-beta primer mix and a sample-barcoded 5' primer. A unique molecular identifier was introduced onto each TCR beta cDNA molecule by a template-switch 5' adaptor carrying 12 random nucleotides. Each sample yielded at least 3 million CDR3-containing paired-end reads. First-strand cDNA synthesis was performed from all RNA using the Mint cDNA synthesis kit, with priming by a TRBC-specific oligonucleotide. Following uracil-DNA glycosylase treatment, all cDNA underwent a first 18-cycle PCR with the universal primers M1SS and BC2_uni_R. Per the authors' processing: For normalization, 1 million high-quality reads were randomly selected from each sample, with every read carrying a distinct molecular identifier. Reads sharing molecular identifiers were discarded rather than binned into consensus sequences. MiTCR, with a Q25 quality threshold and the strictest error-elimination algorithm, was used for CDR3 identification, clonotype clustering and error correction. A nonparametric unseen species model using Euler transformation provided a lower-bound estimate of total TCR beta diversity. The raw public data were reprocessed by TCRdb itself: fastp quality trimming at Q25, MiXCR clonotype calling, in-frame beta chains only. Identical CDR3 protein sequences are pooled into one entry, listed with their most common genes and DNA. These V and J calls are TCRdb output, not the study's own analysis. Here the sample has over 600,000 distinct CDR3 sequences; around 41% occur a single time. The top ten constitute about 30% of the sample.

The germline V gene (reference sequence) supplies CDR1 LGHDT and CDR2 YNNKEL. From V the trimming removes 0 bases and from J it removes 1 base, while the gene matches leave 11 bases of the junction unaccounted for. The CDR3 runs 18 residues from the cysteine to the phenylalanine. Only the CDR3 portion is preserved as DNA: 54 bases, with reading frame beginning at the first base. Regarding this clonotype: Its antigen target is currently unknown. Base qualities are not provided; no much larger clone lies one nucleotide away.

Sequenced: blood. The rearranged chain carries TRBV3-1 and TRBJ2-7, with TRBD2 matching 8 junction bases. The sequence derives from a man aged 80 or over in good health. The nucleotide sequence is given as TGTGCCAGCAGCCAAGATCAGGCGGGGGGACTCCTTTCCTACGAGCAGTACTTC. Protein translation: CASSQDQAGGLLSYEQYF.